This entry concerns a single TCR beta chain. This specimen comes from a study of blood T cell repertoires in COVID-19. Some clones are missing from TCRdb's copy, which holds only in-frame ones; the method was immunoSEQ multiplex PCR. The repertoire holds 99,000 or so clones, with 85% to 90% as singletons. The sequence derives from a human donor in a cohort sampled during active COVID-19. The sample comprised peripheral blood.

The CDR3 here is CASSLMASGSPEQFF. The DNA of the CDR3 is TGTGCCAGCAGTTTAATGGCTAGCGGGTCACCTGAGCAGTTCTTC. The V call is TRBV28, the J call TRBJ2-1; 8 bases are a match to TRBD2. Germline V CDR1 and CDR2: MDHEN, SYDVKM. This CDR3 comprises 15 residues. V shed 2 bases and J 9 bases; nucleotides not matched to a gene: 9.